This T cell receptor (beta chain) comes out of a study of blood T cell repertoires in COVID-19. Overall study context: The United States, Italy and Spain supplied acute and convalescent COVID-19 samples. Sources were T cells, B-cell-depleted T cells, or PBMCs; the material itself was cDNA or gDNA.

V gave up 5 bases and J gave up 9 bases, with 11 bases separating them. This CDR3 has 12 amino acids. From germline, CDR1 is MNHEY and CDR2 SMNVEV (reference sequence). Original processing notes: Researchers report that nucleated cell counts were estimated from reference gene primer amplification. Repertoires were generated with immunoSEQ multiplex PCR, while TCRdb's copy carries only in-frame clones and drops some. That table gives V, J and clone size, and the DNA gave D and trimming. Of some 94,000 clones in the sample, more than 75% were seen once. This sequence joins TRBV27 and TRBJ2-1; D may be TRBD2 (5 bases). The sequence derives from a human donor in a cohort sampled during active COVID-19. The sequencing input was peripheral blood. The CDR3 is CASSPGTGEQFF. The CDR3 coding sequence is TGTGCCAGCAGTCCGGGAACGGGTGAGCAGTTCTTC.